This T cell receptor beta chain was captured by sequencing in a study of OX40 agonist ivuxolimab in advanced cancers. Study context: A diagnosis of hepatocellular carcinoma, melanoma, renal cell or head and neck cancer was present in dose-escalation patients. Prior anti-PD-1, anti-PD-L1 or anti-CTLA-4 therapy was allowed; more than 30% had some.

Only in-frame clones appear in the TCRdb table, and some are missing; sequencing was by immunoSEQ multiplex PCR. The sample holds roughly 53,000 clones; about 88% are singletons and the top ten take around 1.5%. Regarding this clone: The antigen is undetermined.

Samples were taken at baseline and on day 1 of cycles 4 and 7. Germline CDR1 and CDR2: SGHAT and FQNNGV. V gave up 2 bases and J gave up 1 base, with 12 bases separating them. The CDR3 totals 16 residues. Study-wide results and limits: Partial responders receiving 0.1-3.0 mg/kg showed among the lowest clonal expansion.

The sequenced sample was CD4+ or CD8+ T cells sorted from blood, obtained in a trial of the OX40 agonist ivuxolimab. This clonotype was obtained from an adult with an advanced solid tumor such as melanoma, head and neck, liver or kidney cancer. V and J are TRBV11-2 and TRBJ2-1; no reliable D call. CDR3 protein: CASSLNREPSYNEQFF. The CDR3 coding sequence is TGTGCCAGCAGCTTAAATCGCGAGCCGTCCTACAATGAGCAGTTCTTC.